This T cell receptor (beta chain) was recovered during a study of blood T cell repertoires in COVID-19. At the level of the study: Samples came from the United States, Italy and Spain, spanning acute and convalescent COVID-19. PBMCs, B-cell-depleted T cells, or T cells provided the cDNA or gDNA that made up the material.

Authors' data handling: The authors estimated nucleated cell counts from reference gene primer amplification. This table comes from immunoSEQ multiplex PCR, and its TCRdb copy is limited to in-frame clones, with some not included. Clone size and the V and J calls come from that table; the DNA yielded D and trimming. This sample has roughly 250,000 clones, with under 90% found just once. V was trimmed by 7 bases and J by 3 bases, leaving 16 bases between them. From germline, CDR1 is MDHEN and CDR2 SYDVKM. This CDR3 is built from 14 residues. The sequenced sample consisted of peripheral blood. The TCR sequence derives from a human donor in a cohort sampled during active COVID-19. V gene TRBV28 combines with J gene TRBJ2-7; tentatively, D is TRBD2 (5 bases). Here the CDR3 reads CASTPGGGFYEQYF. For the CDR3, the DNA is TGTGCCAGCACCCCCGGCGGAGGTTTCTACGAGCAGTACTTC.